Each of the 4 T cell receptor beta chains below was sequenced from the same sample in a study of spatial heterogeneity in lung cancer. Study-wide results and limits: The number of expanded tumor alpha and beta chains correlated with mutation number.

These receptors have no known antigen. One entry per CDR3 protein, called by TCRdb with MiXCR from the 5' RACE reads. This table holds 6,500 to 9,000 distinct CDR3 sequences, 15% to 20% found once. Stated time point: sample taken at primary tumor resection. Sequencing was performed on lung tumor tissue, taken at surgery. Source of these receptors: a female donor with early-stage non-small cell lung cancer.

This clonotype was counted a single time. V and J are TRBV28 and TRBJ2-1; D remains unclear. The germline V gene encodes CDR1 MDHEN and CDR2 SYDVKM. CDR3 length: 15 residues. Trimming took off 6 bases at V and 2 bases at J, with 14 bases between the two ends. The CDR3 protein is CASSSAGIPYNEQFF. CDR3 coding DNA: TGTGCCAGCAGCTCCGCTGGGATTCCCTACAATGAGCAGTTCTTC. Based on the CDR3 plus reference TRBV28 and TRBJ2-1, the full variable domain is DVKVTQSSRYLVKRTGEKVFLECVQDMDHENMFWYRQDPGLGLRLIYFSYDVKMKEKGDIPEGYSVSREKKERFSLILESASTNQTSMYLCASSSAGIPYNEQFFGPGTRLTVL.

This clonotype ranks as large. The chain recombines TRBV7-8 with TRBJ2-1, with TRBD2 identical over 10 bases. V dropped 3 bases and J dropped 5; count of bases not matched to a gene: 7. This CDR3 has 16 residues. Germline loops: CDR1 SGHVS, CDR2 FQNEAQ. CDR3: CASSLWLAGADNEQFF. The DNA of the CDR3 is TGTGCCAGCAGCTTGTGGCTAGCGGGAGCAGACAATGAGCAGTTCTTC.

This clonotype was counted a few times. The chain carries TRBV2 and TRBJ1-4; 8 bases match TRBD1. The V and J ends lost 4 bases and 7 bases, in that order; junction bases with no gene match: 2. CDR3 length: 13 residues. Looked up from germline, CDR1 is SNHLY and CDR2 is FYNNEI. The CDR3 loop reads CASSVQGAEKLFF. DNA of the CDR3: TGTGCCAGCAGTGTGCAGGGGGCTGAAAAACTGTTTTTT.

The V gene is TRBV7-2, the J gene TRBJ2-7, with 7 bases identical to TRBD2. Germline V lookup: CDR1 SGHTA, CDR2 FQGNSA. J lost 2 bases, V lost 2 bases, and 6 bases had no gene match. This CDR3 has 15 residues. CDR3: CASSLSWRGTYEQYF. The CDR3 DNA sequence: TGTGCCAGCAGCTTATCATGGCGGGGGACCTACGAGCAGTACTTC.